The rows below give T cell receptor beta chains drawn from one sample of a study of shared clonotypes between healthy human individuals. Assay used: immunoSEQ multiplex PCR; TCRdb lists only in-frame clones, some missing. The profile shows approximately 640,000 clones, less than 95% of them singletons. Sequenced: memory CD8+ T cells from PBMCs. The receptors were gathered from a man aged 18 to 30 in good health. Some clones in this sample may be carry-over from other donors' samples. Each CDR3 is given with its conserved first and last residue. The D gene is left open where the match is weak. The size entry is marked missing in some rows and otherwise reads once, few, many or a size class.

j_call d_call v_call clone_size cdr3_nt cdr3_aa
TRBJ1-5 . TRBV2 few TGTGCCAGCAGACTGACAGACAATCAGCCCCAGCATTTT CASRLTDNQPQHF
TRBJ2-7 . TRBV18 once TGTGCCAGCTCAAACGTTAGGGTAGGCCCCTACGAGCAGTACTTC CASSNVRVGPYEQYF
TRBJ2-7 . TRBV29-1 . TGCAGCGTTGGCGTCTCCTACGAGCAGTACTTC CSVGVSYEQYF
TRBJ2-7 TRBD1 TRBV4-1 . TGCGCCAGCAGCCACCTCACAGGGGCCTACGAGCAGTACTTC CASSHLTGAYEQYF
TRBJ1-5 . TRBV28 once TGTGCCAGCAGAGCCCTCCGAGATCAGCCCCAGCATTTT CASRALRDQPQHF
TRBJ2-1 TRBD2 TRBV7-6 . TGTGCCAGCAGCTTTTTACCCGTCGGAAGCGGGGATTACAATGAGCAGTTCTTC CASSFLPVGSGDYNEQFF
TRBJ2-7 TRBD1 TRBV5-4 . TGTGCCAGCAGCCCTGGACAGGGCGGCTACGAGCAGTACTTC CASSPGQGGYEQYF
TRBJ2-2 TRBD2 TRBV27 . TGTGCCAGCAGTTTGGGACTAGCGGTCGACACCGGGGAGCTGTTTTTT CASSLGLAVDTGELFF
TRBJ1-4 . TRBV28 . TGTGCCAGCAGTTTCCCCGGCGGTGAAAAACTGTTTTTT CASSFPGGEKLFF
TRBJ2-1 TRBD2 TRBV5-1 . TGCGCCAGCAGTTGGACTAGCGGGCCCTACAATGAGCAGTTCTTC CASSWTSGPYNEQFF
TRBJ2-1 TRBD2 TRBV6-4 few TGTGCCAGCAGTCTCCTCGCGGGAGCTTCCAATGAGCAGTTCTTC CASSLLAGASNEQFF
TRBJ2-7 . TRBV6-1 . TGTGCCAGCAGTGAAGCGCTGGGATCTACCTACGAGCAGTACTTC CASSEALGSTYEQYF
TRBJ1-2 . TRBV27 . TGTGCCAGCAGCCCGGGGGGGCTGGTCGGCTACACCTTC CASSPGGLVGYTF
TRBJ2-3 . TRBV4-1 . TGCGCCAGCAGCCAAGATCGGTCACCCGGGACTCCTGGGCCGTATTTT CASSQDRSPGTPGPYF
TRBJ2-1 . TRBV7-8 once TGTGCCAGCAGCTTCGACCACTTATGGTACAATGAGCAGTTCTTC CASSFDHLWYNEQFF
TRBJ2-5 . TRBV6-5 . TGTGCCAGCAGCCCGTCGGTGGGATGGGCCCAGTACTTC CASSPSVGWAQYF
TRBJ2-7 TRBD1 TRBV13 . TGTGCCAGCAGCAGACGGGACAGGAGCTCCTACGAGCAGTACTTC CASSRRDRSSYEQYF
TRBJ2-2 TRBD1 TRBV29-1 once TGCAGCGCCGGACAGGTTGGGTACTCCGGGGAGCTGTTTTTT CSAGQVGYSGELFF
TRBJ2-4 . TRBV6-4 . TGTGCCAGCAGTGATGGGCCTAAATCCAAAAACATTCAGTACTTC CASSDGPKSKNIQYF
TRBJ2-1 . TRBV29-1 . TGCAGCGTTGGAGGGCACCATTACAATGAGCAGTTCTTC CSVGGHHYNEQFF
TRBJ1-1 TRBD1 TRBV13 . TGTGCCAGCAGCTTCCCTGGGACAGGCGGAACTGAAGCTTTCTTT CASSFPGTGGTEAFF
TRBJ2-7 . TRBV5-6 . TGTGCCAGCAGCTTGCAGGGTCAGACATGGTCCTACGAGCAGTACTTC CASSLQGQTWSYEQYF
TRBJ1-2 TRBD1 TRBV7-8 . TGTGCCAGCAGCTTAGGACAGGGGGTGTGGGGCTACACCTTC CASSLGQGVWGYTF
TRBJ2-1 . TRBV7-9 . TGTGCCAGCAGCTTGAGTTATCACTGGCAGTTCTTC CASSLSYHWQFF
TRBJ2-1 TRBD2 TRBV7-3 . TGTGCCAGCAGCTTAATCGGGGGAGGGCGGCCCCCCTCCAATGAGCAGTTCTTC CASSLIGGGRPPSNEQFF
TRBJ1-1 TRBD1 TRBV28 . TGTGCCAGCAGTCCTCGGGACAGGGGCTCGGGGACTGAAGCTTTCTTT CASSPRDRGSGTEAFF
TRBJ2-3 . TRBV18 . TGTGCCAGCTCACCACTAGTCACAGATACGCAGTATTTT CASSPLVTDTQYF
TRBJ2-2 . TRBV6-5 . TGTGCCAGCAGTTACTCGTTCGGGGAGCTGTTTTTT CASSYSFGELFF
TRBJ1-3 TRBD1 TRBV27 . TGTGCCAGCAGTTTATCGACAGGGGTAAGGGGAAACACCATATATTTT CASSLSTGVRGNTIYF
TRBJ1-4 . TRBV7-2 . TGTGCCAGCAGCTTATTGACAGTCACTAATGAAAAACTGTTTTTT CASSLLTVTNEKLFF
TRBJ2-1 TRBD2 TRBV2 . TGTGCCAGCAGTTATAGTTGGACTAGCGGGGGGGAGGATGAGCAGTTCTTC CASSYSWTSGGEDEQFF
TRBJ2-2 TRBD1 TRBV5-1 many TGCGCCAGCAGCTTGGAAGGGGGCAGGGACACCGGGGAGCTGTTTTTT CASSLEGGRDTGELFF
TRBJ2-1 TRBD2 TRBV5-6 once TGTGCCAGCAGCTTGGGACTAGCGGGAGGGTACAATGAGCAGTTCTTC CASSLGLAGGYNEQFF
TRBJ1-1 . TRBV19 . TGTGCCAGTAGTATCCCCGGGAGGTGGGCGAACACTGAAGCTTTCTTT CASSIPGRWANTEAFF
TRBJ2-7 TRBD1 TRBV6-5 many TGTGCCAGCAGGCCCGGGACAGTCTCCTACGAGCAGTACTTC CASRPGTVSYEQYF
TRBJ1-1 . TRBV13 once TGTGCCAGCAGCTTCAGAGGGGCAGGGAACACTGAAGCTTTCTTT CASSFRGAGNTEAFF
TRBJ2-2 . TRBV7-2 . TGTGCCAGCAGGGGCCGAAAATTGGCGGACACGAACACCGGGGAGCTGTTTTTT CASRGRKLADTNTGELFF
TRBJ1-5 . TRBV19 . TGTGCCAGTAGAGCCACAGGTTTCTACAATCAGCCCCAGCATTTT CASRATGFYNQPQHF
TRBJ2-7 TRBD1 TRBV28 . TGTGCCAGCAGTTTATGGGCTGGAGAGGGGGCGCGCTACGAGCAGTACTTC CASSLWAGEGARYEQYF
TRBJ1-5 . TRBV27 . TGTGCCAGCAGTATACTCAAAACTCAGCCCCAGCATTTT CASSILKTQPQHF
TRBJ1-2 . TRBV6-5 . TGTGCCAGCAGTTACACGGAAGGACACAGAAGCTATGGCTACACCTTC CASSYTEGHRSYGYTF
TRBJ2-7 TRBD1 TRBV7-9 once TGTGCCAGCAGCGGGAGTTCAGGACAGGGGGCGCCGAGCGAGCAGTACTTC CASSGSSGQGAPSEQYF
TRBJ2-7 . TRBV7-9 . TGTGCCTCAGCGGATTACGAGCAGTACTTC CASADYEQYF
TRBJ1-3 . TRBV19 . TGTGCCAGTTCATGGGGGGCACCGCCGGGATATGTTGGAAACACCATATATTTT CASSWGAPPGYVGNTIYF
TRBJ1-6 . TRBV6-6 . TGTGCCAGCAGTTACTCGTTAGCCGACCACCGAGGGCCCCTCCACTTT CASSYSLADHRGPLHF
TRBJ2-1 TRBD2 TRBV19 . TGTGCCAGTAGTGCCCTGACTAGCGGGAGTCCCGATGAGCAGTTCTTC CASSALTSGSPDEQFF
TRBJ1-2 . TRBV10-3 . TGTGCCGCCCGGCCGGGCCAGGATAACTATGGCTACACCTTC CAARPGQDNYGYTF
TRBJ2-1 . TRBV11-2 once TGTGCCAGCAGCTTAGTGGGCGGGAACAATGAGCAGTTCTTC CASSLVGGNNEQFF
TRBJ1-5 TRBD1 TRBV27 . TGTGCCAGCAGTTCTACCGGGACAGGGTACAATCAGCCCCAGCATTTT CASSSTGTGYNQPQHF
TRBJ1-4 . TRBV28 . TGTGCCAGCAGTTTTACGGATAGAAATGAAAAACTGTTTTTT CASSFTDRNEKLFF
TRBJ2-5 TRBD1 TRBV19 . TGTGCCAGTAGTCTAAGCCGACAGGGTTTCCAAGAGACCCAGTACTTC CASSLSRQGFQETQYF
TRBJ2-3 TRBD2 TRBV29-1 . TGCAGCGTCCTTAGCGGGAGAGATACGCAGTATTTT CSVLSGRDTQYF
TRBJ2-7 . TRBV6-6 . TGTGCCAGCAGTTCCCGGACGGAGTCCTACGAGCAGTACTTC CASSSRTESYEQYF
TRBJ1-1 . TRBV13 . TGTGCCAGCAGCTTACGCACCGGGACAAGCGCTGAAGCTTTCTTT CASSLRTGTSAEAFF
TRBJ1-2 . TRBV4-1 . TGCGCCAGCAGCCAACTGGGTGGACTCGGCTACACCTTC CASSQLGGLGYTF
TRBJ1-3 . TRBV6-5 few TGTGCCAGCAGTTACGAGATCTCTGGAAACACCATATATTTT CASSYEISGNTIYF
TRBJ2-7 . TRBV11-2 . TGTGCCAGCCGAGGCTGGGTAGAAGTTGGCTTCTTCTTC CASRGWVEVGFFF
TRBJ2-7 . TRBV15 . TGTGCCACCAGCAGAGTCCCGGGAGTTGGCTACGAGCAGTACTTC CATSRVPGVGYEQYF
TRBJ2-1 . TRBV5-6 . TGTGCCAGCAGCTCCGAGCTGGAGCAGTTCTTC CASSSELEQFF